The 22 T cell receptor beta chains below were found in one sample sequenced in a study of patients and donors after allogeneic stem cell transplantation. TCRdb analysed the RT-PCR reads with MiXCR anew, one entry per CDR3 protein. The sample lists some 960,000 distinct CDR3 sequences, roughly 18% occurring once. Source material: blood, either unsorted or a sorted T cell fraction (not recorded which). These receptors all stem from a human donor who was either an allogeneic HSCT recipient or a stem cell or donor lymphocyte infusion donor (not recorded which). It is not recorded whose cells these are; they may come from a transplant donor.

The V and J genes are TRBV28 and TRBJ1-2; D not certain. Trimming took off 3 bases at V and 2 bases at J, with 10 bases between the two ends. Germline CDR1 reads MDHEN; CDR2 reads SYDVKM. The CDR3 covers 14 residues. CDR3 in DNA: TGTGCCAGCAGTTTGGGCAGGCTCAACTATGGCTACACCTTC. Translated, it gives CASSLGRLNYGYTF.

This rearrangement joins TRBV11-3 to TRBJ2-5, with 13 bases matching TRBD2. The trim removed 5 bases at V and 4 bases at J, leaving 4 bases unmatched. Germline assignment: CDR1 SGHNT and CDR2 YENEEA. The length of the CDR3 is 15 residues. This CDR3 is CASSPRTSGGETQYF. Here the CDR3 DNA reads TGTGCCAGCAGCCCACGGACTAGCGGGGGAGAGACCCAGTACTTC.

The chain has TRBV20-1 and TRBJ2-1; perhaps D is TRBD1 or TRBD2 (5 bases each). CDR3 length: 11 residues. Looked up from germline, CDR1 is DFQATT and CDR2 is SNEGSKA (reference sequence). Trimming took 2 bases from V and 11 from J, leaving 10 bases between them. CDR3: CSARRDLKQFF. The CDR3 nucleotides are TGCAGTGCTAGAAGGGACCTAAAGCAGTTCTTC.

This chain connects TRBV20-1 to TRBJ2-7; TRBD2 aligns across 11 bases. The CDR3 covers 16 residues. V was pared by 2 bases and J by 7 bases, with 13 bases of the junction left unmatched. Germline CDR1 reads DFQATT; CDR2 reads SNEGSKA (reference sequence). The CDR3 coding sequence is TGCAGTGCTAGACCCCCCCTAGTAGCGGGGGGGCGAGAGCAGTACTTC. This sequence encodes CSARPPLVAGGREQYF.

This clonotype appeared a few times. The rearrangement joins TRBV11-2 to TRBJ2-7, with TRBD1 as a possible D gene (6 bases). The CDR3 extends over 14 amino acids. CDR1 and CDR2 from the germline V gene are SGHAT and FQNNGV. Trimming removed 5 bases from V and 3 bases from J, with 14 bases in between. This CDR3 reads CASSPPTGIYEQYF. CDR3 sequence (DNA): TGTGCCAGCAGCCCACCTACAGGGATCTACGAGCAGTACTTC.

This clonotype was seen a handful of times. The genes are TRBV5-6 and TRBJ2-3, with D maybe TRBD1 (5 bases). The ends were cut back, 3 bases at V and 5 bases at J, with 7 bases in the middle. Germline V gene data show CDR1 as SGHDT and CDR2 as YYEEEE. The CDR3 spans 12 residues. CDR3 sequence: CASSSGLDTQYF. CDR3 sequence (DNA): TGTGCCAGCAGCTCAGGGTTAGATACGCAGTATTTT.

This clonotype showed up just a few times. The CDR3 loop is CASSLDGWGQFF. As DNA, the CDR3 is TGTGCCAGCAGTTTAGACGGATGGGGGCAGTTCTTC. V is TRBV12-3 or TRBV12-4 and J is TRBJ2-1; D is unclear. V lost 1 base to trimming and J lost 12 bases, with 10 bases between them. CDR3 length: 12 residues.

This clonotype has a handful of counts. Here the CDR3 reads CSASSLAGNEQFF. The CDR3 nucleotides read TGCAGTGCTAGTTCGCTAGCGGGGAATGAGCAGTTCTTC. The J gene is TRBJ2-1, the V gene TRBV20-1, with 9 bases that match TRBD2. Looked up from germline, CDR1 is DFQATT and CDR2 is SNEGSKA (reference sequence). The CDR3 covers 13 residues. V lost 3 bases and J lost 7; bases outside the gene matches: 4.

J is TRBJ1-1 and V is TRBV10-3; D may be TRBD1 (6 bases). Trimming took 6 bases from V and 11 from J, leaving 16 bases between them. The germline V gene has CDR1 ENHRY and CDR2 SYGVKD. CDR3 length: 12 amino acids. The CDR3 sequence: CAIRAGTLDAFF. The CDR3 nucleotides are TGTGCCATCAGGGCCGGGACACTAGACGCTTTCTTT.

Only a few counts were recorded for this clonotype. This chain's CDR3 is CASSDIGYGYTF. CDR3 DNA: TGTGCCAGCAGCGATATCGGCTATGGCTACACCTTC. The chain carries TRBV12-3 or TRBV12-4 and TRBJ1-2; the D is unclear. The CDR3 length is 12 residues. The V and J ends lost 6 bases and 4 bases respectively, with 9 bases between them.

This clonotype was counted once. The DNA of the CDR3 is TGTGCCAGCAGCCAAGGAACTAGCAATACGCATACGCAGTATTTT. As protein: CASSQGTSNTHTQYF. V gene TRBV4-2 combines with J gene TRBJ2-3; D may be TRBD2 (6 bases). CDR3 length: 15 amino acids. The V end lost 1 base, the J end lost 7 bases, and 15 bases lay between the germline ends. Germline lookup yields CDR1 LGHNA and CDR2 YNFKEQ.

This chain connects TRBV20-1 to TRBJ2-1; D not certain. This CDR3 is built from 10 residues. Per germline, CDR1 DFQATT and CDR2 SNEGSKA (reference sequence). Trimming took off 0 bases at V and 10 bases at J, with 4 bases between the two ends. The chain's CDR3 is CSARDREQFF. The CDR3 DNA reads as TGCAGTGCTAGAGATAGAGAGCAGTTCTTC.

The chain is built from TRBV10-3 and TRBJ2-3; 15 bases match TRBD2. Germline CDR1 reads ENHRY; CDR2 reads SYGVKD. This CDR3 has 20 residues. The J segment lost 2 bases and the V segment lost 0 bases, leaving 9 bases of the junction unmatched. The CDR3: CAISESAGLAGGRTTDTQYF. CDR3 sequence (DNA): TGTGCCATCAGTGAGTCGGCTGGACTAGCGGGAGGGCGGACCACAGATACGCAGTATTTT.

CDR3 region: CASSLIRDIQYF. CDR3 nucleotides: TGTGCCAGCAGTCTTATAAGGGACATTCAGTACTTC. The chain couples TRBV13 to TRBJ2-4; D gene uncertain. V dropped 6 bases and J dropped 8 bases, with 11 bases sitting between them. Germline values: CDR1 PRHDT, CDR2 FYEKMQ (reference sequence). The CDR3 consists of 12 residues.

This clonotype was observed a few times. This rearrangement joins TRBV6-1 to TRBJ1-5; 7 nucleotides line up with TRBD1. The CDR3 has 17 residues. V shed 6 bases, J shed 0 bases, and the junction held 11 bases outside the gene matches. CDR1 is MNHNS, CDR2 SASEGT, per germline. In DNA form, the CDR3 reads TGTGCCAGCAGCCGCGGGGACAGCCCATATAGCAATCAGCCCCAGCATTTT. Encoded protein: CASSRGDSPYSNQPQHF.

There are a few counts of this clonotype. The CDR3 bases are TGTGCCACCCAGGGGGCCCCCAATCAGCCCCAGCATTTT. Its protein is CATQGAPNQPQHF. The chain uses TRBV12-3 or TRBV12-4 and TRBJ1-5, with 8 positions matching TRBD1. The junction had 5 bases not matched to a gene; V was cut back by 10 bases and J by 3 bases. This CDR3 has 13 amino acids.

The V gene is TRBV7-6, the J gene TRBJ2-5; D is possibly TRBD1 or TRBD2 (6 bases each). Germline CDR1 is SGHVS and CDR2 is FNYEAQ. The V end lost 5 bases, the J end lost 0 bases, and 13 bases lay between the germline ends. The length of the CDR3 is 15 residues. The CDR3 region is CASSPTGAYQETQYF. CDR3 sequence (DNA): TGTGCCAGCAGCCCCACGGGGGCGTACCAAGAGACCCAGTACTTC.

The chain carries TRBV18 and TRBJ2-7, with 8 nucleotides matching TRBD2. V was pared by 6 bases and J by 6 bases, with 10 bases of the junction left unmatched. The germline CDR1 and CDR2 sequences are KGHSH and LQKENI. CDR3 length: 14 amino acids. CDR3: CASSPDGRVGEQYF. CDR3 sequence (DNA): TGTGCCAGCTCCCCCGACGGGAGGGTGGGCGAGCAGTACTTC.

This clonotype was counted a few times. The chain links TRBV10-3 to TRBJ2-7; D might be TRBD1 or TRBD2, each matching 6 bases. CDR1 and CDR2 from the germline V gene are ENHRY and SYGVKD. Trimming took off 2 bases at V and 3 bases at J, with 14 bases between the two ends. The CDR3 consists of 15 residues. The CDR3 protein is CAISEGGLSGYEQYF. CDR3 sequence (DNA): TGTGCCATCAGTGAGGGGGGGCTTTCTGGCTACGAGCAGTACTTC.

This clonotype was counted only a few times. V gene TRBV7-9 combines with J gene TRBJ1-4; 7 bases match TRBD1. The CDR3 runs 15 residues. V lost 5 bases, J lost 8 bases, and 11 bases stayed unmatched. Germline V gene lookup returns CDR1 SEHNR and CDR2 FQNEAQ (reference sequence). Here the CDR3 DNA reads TGTGCCAGCAGCATTCTTCGGGGGACAGAAGAAAAACTGTTTTTT. It codes for CASSILRGTEEKLFF. Filled out from reference TRBV7-9 and TRBJ1-4, the complete variable domain reads DTGVSQNPRHKITKRGQNVTFRCDPISEHNRLYWYRQTLGQGPEFLTYFQNEAQLEKSRLLSDRFSAERPKGSFSTLEIQRTEQGDSAMYLCASSILRGTEEKLFFGSGTQLSVL.

This clonotype has just one count. V is TRBV29-1 and J is TRBJ2-7, with 7 bases identical to TRBD2. J was trimmed by 0 bases and V by 5 bases; bases with no gene match: 13. The CDR3 is 16 amino acids. Germline V gene sequence: CDR1 SQVTM, CDR2 ANQGSEA. CDR3: CSVTGEGTISSYEQYF. Written as DNA, the CDR3 is TGCAGCGTTACGGGGGAGGGCACAATTAGCTCCTACGAGCAGTACTTC.

The V gene is TRBV3-1, the J gene TRBJ2-2; 8 bases agree with TRBD2. The J segment lost 4 bases and the V segment lost 6 bases, leaving 7 bases of the junction unmatched. The CDR3 contains 15 residues. Germline V CDR1 and CDR2: LGHDT, YNNKEL (reference sequence). This CDR3 is CASRAGLAGTGELFF. The CDR3 region has the DNA TGTGCCAGCAGGGCCGGACTAGCTGGCACCGGGGAGCTGTTTTTT. The whole variable domain, remainder taken from reference TRBV3-1 and TRBJ2-2, is DTAVSQTPKYLVTQMGNDKSIKCEQNLGHDTMYWYKQDSKKFLKIMFSYNNKELIINETVPNRFSPKSPDKAHLNLHINSLELGDSAVYFCASRAGLAGTGELFFGEGSRLTVL.